Described below is a single T cell receptor beta chain sequence and its context. Its antigen remains unknown. The junction and the germline gene differ at one end; a read error may be behind it. This sample is part of a study of post-analysis software for immune sequencing data. In the study overall: The disease courses spanned relapsing-remitting, secondary progressive and progressive-relapsing forms of multiple sclerosis. Points from the study as a whole: There were several TRBV segments more frequent in patients than controls, and TRBV5-6, TRBV5-1 and TRBV20-1 were among them.

cDNA libraries for TCR beta contained unique molecular identifiers. TCRdb recomputed calls from the PCR reads with MiXCR, one row per CDR3 protein. In the table there are 650,000 to 900,000 distinct CDR3 sequences, 40% to 55% of which are singletons. This CDR3 is built from 15 residues. From germline, CDR1 is SEHNR and CDR2 FQNEAQ (reference sequence). The sample taken for sequencing was blood. J is TRBJ2-6 and V is TRBV7-9, with D perhaps matching TRBD1 (5 bases). This sequence originates from a girl aged 10 to 17 with multiple sclerosis. CDR3 nucleotides: TGTGCTAGCAGCTCGGCAGGGTCTGGGGCCAACGTCCTGACTTTC. Its translation is CASSSAGSGANVLTF.